The entry below gives a single T cell receptor (beta chain) sequence along with its context. V was pared by 6 bases and J by 10 bases, with 19 bases between. Germline CDR1 reads SNHLY; CDR2 reads FYNNEI. This CDR3 has 14 residues. This entry comes from a study of blood T cell repertoires in COVID-19. TCRdb's copy holds only in-frame clones and misses some; the assay was immunoSEQ multiplex PCR. The data contain about 170,000 clones, approximately 80% of them singletons. This chain joins TRBV2 and TRBJ2-1, with a weak D call TRBD2 (6 bases). The source of this sequence is a man in his fifties who had recovered from COVID-19. Material for sequencing was PBMCs or T cells enriched from blood (not recorded which). The CDR3 region has the DNA TGTGCCAGCAGCCGAAGCCCCACTAGCTACGAGCAGTTCTTC. Protein: CASSRSPTSYEQFF.